This T cell receptor beta chain was retrieved from a study of CD8+CD57+ T cells in acquired aplastic anemia. At the level of the study: Recorded DNA amounts for sorted CD4+ and CD8+ cells had an average of approximately 3 ug. An average of approximately 11 million reads for CD4+ cells was obtained from healthy donors.

General observations from the study: Almost 30 sequences, all CD8+ CDR3, were shared between patients and controls. Patients did not significantly differ from controls in CD8+ Simpson's diversity.

A note on this clonotype: As yet, its antigen is unknown.

The template used for profiling TCR beta VDJ and CDR3 was genomic DNA. TCRdb re-called the reads through MiXCR, storing one row per CDR3 protein. The sample carries about 190,000 distinct CDR3 sequences, approximately 49% recorded once. With 5 bases removed from V and 2 bases from J, the gap between germline ends came to 16 bases. This CDR3 is 16 amino acids long. CDR1 is SGHTA, CDR2 FQGNSA, per germline. The source material was sorted CD4+, CD8+, or CD8+CD57+ T cells (not recorded which) from PBMCs. This receptor was identified in a human donor in good health, serving as a control. The chain recombines TRBV7-2 with TRBJ1-5; unclear D gene. CDR3 DNA: TGTGCCAGCAGCGTTGCAGCCGAGGGTCGCAATCAGCCCCAGCATTTT. Amino acid sequence: CASSVAAEGRNQPQHF.